The present entry profiles one TCR beta chain with its context. The antigen this receptor binds is unknown. Base qualities are not recorded, but no much larger clone differs from it by a single base. These data originate in a study of CD8 T cells in Susac syndrome (dated by TCRdb to the late 2010s). Regarding the complete study: Whether CD8+ T cell activation and differentiation in Susac syndrome was antigen driven was tested using repertoire sequencing. The clonality of the CD8+ T cell repertoire was compared across about a dozen healthy donors, some 14 Susac syndrome patients and about 16 multiple sclerosis patients.

Overall study outcomes, separate from this receptor: The number of individuals in the TCR sequencing and HLA analysis was recognized as being relatively small.

Peripheral blood CD8+ and CD4+ T cells from healthy donors, Susac syndrome patients and multiple sclerosis patients were profiled by high-throughput TCR beta sequencing. Multiple sclerosis controls were treatment-naive patients with stable or active relapsing-remitting disease fulfilling revised McDonald criteria. Bulk CD8+ and CD4+ T cells were purified magnetically by negative isolation, whereas CD8+ TEMRA cells were enriched by FACS. Blood was drawn into EDTA tubes, processed within 24 hours, and PBMCs were isolated by density gradient centrifugation. PBMCs intended for TCR sequencing were cryopreserved in liquid nitrogen and were subsequently thawed in a 37 degrees C water bath. The sorted or isolated CD4+, CD8+ and CD8+ TEMRA cells had a purity of 90% or higher. RNA was extracted using the RNeasy kit, and roughly 0.5 to 1 ug of the RNA was reverse transcribed with random hexamers. The immunoSEQ multiplex PCR assay, covering 54 Vbeta and 13 Jbeta segments, was used to amplify TCR beta CDR3 regions. PCR amplification bias was corrected by using a synthetic template baseline for primer optimization and computational correction. The original pipeline was this. Reads were annotated to V, D and J genes per IMGT and analyzed with immunoSEQ Analyzer, keeping only productive sequences. Clonality was calculated as one minus the Shannon entropy normalized by log2 of the number of productive unique sequences. For each patient and control, public and private clones were evaluated within the 100 most prevalent clones. Clones were defined as Susac-specific when absent from the healthy and MS cohorts, from roughly 1,100 published viral clones and from other ImmuneACCESS disease sequences. TCRdb reprocessing: public reads trimmed at Q25 with fastp, clones called with MiXCR, in-frame beta chains kept. When rows share a CDR3 protein, they turn into one entry using the most common DNA and genes. The V and J calls and clone size come from TCRdb's table, not from the authors' own analysis. This sample lists 250,000 to 300,000 distinct CDR3 sequences; approximately 89% were detected once. Around 0.2% of the sample rests with the top ten.

Sequencing was carried out using CD8+ T cells from PBMCs. This sequence was found in a human donor with multiple sclerosis.

The encoded CDR3 is CASSLVSGGNEKLFF. The sequenced DNA is TGTGCCAGCAGCTTAGTTTCGGGGGGGAATGAAAAACTGTTTTTT. The chain links TRBV7-9 with TRBJ1-4; the best D guess is TRBD1, with 5 bases matching. At the junction V is shortened by 1 base and J by 5 bases, with 11 bases in between. From the cysteine up to the phenylalanine, the CDR3 has a length of 15 residues. CDR3 DNA is the only sequence kept; it has 45 bases, read in frame from the first base. Based on the germline V gene (reference sequence), the CDR1 and CDR2 sequences are SEHNR and FQNEAQ.